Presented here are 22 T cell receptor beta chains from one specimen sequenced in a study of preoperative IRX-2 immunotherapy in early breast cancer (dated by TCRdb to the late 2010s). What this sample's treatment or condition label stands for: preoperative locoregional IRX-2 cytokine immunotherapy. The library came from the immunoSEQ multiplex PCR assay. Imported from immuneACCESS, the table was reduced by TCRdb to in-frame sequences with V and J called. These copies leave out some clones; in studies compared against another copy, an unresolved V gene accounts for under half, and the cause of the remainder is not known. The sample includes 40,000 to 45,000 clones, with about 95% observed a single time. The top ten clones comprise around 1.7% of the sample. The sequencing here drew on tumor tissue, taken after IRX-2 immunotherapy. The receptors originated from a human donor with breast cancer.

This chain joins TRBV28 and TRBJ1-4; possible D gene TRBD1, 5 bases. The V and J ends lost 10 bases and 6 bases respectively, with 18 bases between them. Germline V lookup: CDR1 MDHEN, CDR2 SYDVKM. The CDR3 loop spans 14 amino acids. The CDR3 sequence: CATALGGGHEKLFF. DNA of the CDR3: TGTGCCACCGCCCTGGGGGGGGGTCATGAAAAACTGTTTTTT. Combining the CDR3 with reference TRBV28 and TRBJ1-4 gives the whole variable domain DVKVTQSSRYLVKRTGEKVFLECVQDMDHENMFWYRQDPGLGLRLIYFSYDVKMKEKGDIPEGYSVSREKKERFSLILESASTNQTSMYLCATALGGGHEKLFFGSGTQLSVL.

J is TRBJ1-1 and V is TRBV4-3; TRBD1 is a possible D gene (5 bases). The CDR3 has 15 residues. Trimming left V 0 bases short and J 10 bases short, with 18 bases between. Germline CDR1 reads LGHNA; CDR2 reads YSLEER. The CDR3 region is CASSQESGLRKGAFF. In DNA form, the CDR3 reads TGCGCCAGCAGCCAAGAGTCAGGGCTTAGGAAGGGAGCTTTCTTT.

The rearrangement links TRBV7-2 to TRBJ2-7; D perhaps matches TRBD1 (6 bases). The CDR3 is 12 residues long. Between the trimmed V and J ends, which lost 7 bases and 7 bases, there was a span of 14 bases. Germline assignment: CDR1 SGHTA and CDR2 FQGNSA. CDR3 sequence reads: CASNEQGREQYF. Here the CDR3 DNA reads TGTGCCAGCAACGAGCAGGGGCGTGAGCAGTACTTC.

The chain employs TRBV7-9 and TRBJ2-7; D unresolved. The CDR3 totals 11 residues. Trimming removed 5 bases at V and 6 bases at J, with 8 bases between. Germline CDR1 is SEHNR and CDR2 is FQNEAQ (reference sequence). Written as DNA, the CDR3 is TGTGCCAGCAGCCAAGGGCTCGAGCAGTACTTC. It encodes CASSQGLEQYF.

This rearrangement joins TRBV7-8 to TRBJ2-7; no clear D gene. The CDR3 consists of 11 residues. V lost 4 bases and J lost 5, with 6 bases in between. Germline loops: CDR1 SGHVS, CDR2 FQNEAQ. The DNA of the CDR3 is TGTGCCAGCAGCTCCTTTCACGAGCAGTACTTC. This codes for CASSSFHEQYF. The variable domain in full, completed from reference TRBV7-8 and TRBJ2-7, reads GAGVSQSPRYKVAKRGQDVALRCDPISGHVSLFWYQQALGQGPEFLTYFQNEAQLDKSGLPSDRFFAERPEGSVSTLKIQRTQQEDSAVYLCASSSFHEQYFGPGTRLTVT.

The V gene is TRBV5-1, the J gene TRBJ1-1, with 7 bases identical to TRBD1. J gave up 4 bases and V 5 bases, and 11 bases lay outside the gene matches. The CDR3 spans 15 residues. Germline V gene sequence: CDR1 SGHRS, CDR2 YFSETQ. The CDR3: CASRKDRDQLTEAFF. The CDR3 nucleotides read TGCGCCAGCAGAAAAGACAGGGACCAGCTCACTGAAGCTTTCTTT.

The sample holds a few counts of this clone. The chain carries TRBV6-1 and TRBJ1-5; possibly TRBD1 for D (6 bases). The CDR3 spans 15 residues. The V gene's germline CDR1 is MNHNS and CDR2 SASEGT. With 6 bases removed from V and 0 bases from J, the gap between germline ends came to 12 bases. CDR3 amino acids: CASSLQGFSNQPQHF. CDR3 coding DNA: TGTGCCAGCAGCCTACAGGGCTTTAGCAATCAGCCCCAGCATTTT.

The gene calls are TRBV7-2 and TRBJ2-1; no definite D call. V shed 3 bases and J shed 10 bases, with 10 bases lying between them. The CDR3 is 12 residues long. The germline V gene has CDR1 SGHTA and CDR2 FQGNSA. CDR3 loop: CASSFSTREQFF. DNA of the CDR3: TGTGCCAGCAGCTTTAGCACCCGGGAGCAGTTCTTC. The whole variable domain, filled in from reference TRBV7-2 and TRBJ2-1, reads GAGVSQSPSNKVTEKGKDVELRCDPISGHTALYWYRQSLGQGLEFLIYFQGNSAPDKSGLPSDRFSAERTGGSVSTLTIQRTQQEDSAVYLCASSFSTREQFFGPGTRLTVL.

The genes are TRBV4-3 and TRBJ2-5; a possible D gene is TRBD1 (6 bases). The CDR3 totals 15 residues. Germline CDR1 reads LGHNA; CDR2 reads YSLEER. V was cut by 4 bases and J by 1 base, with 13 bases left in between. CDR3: CASSRQQGFQETQYF. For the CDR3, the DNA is TGCGCCAGCAGCCGCCAACAGGGTTTCCAAGAGACCCAGTACTTC.

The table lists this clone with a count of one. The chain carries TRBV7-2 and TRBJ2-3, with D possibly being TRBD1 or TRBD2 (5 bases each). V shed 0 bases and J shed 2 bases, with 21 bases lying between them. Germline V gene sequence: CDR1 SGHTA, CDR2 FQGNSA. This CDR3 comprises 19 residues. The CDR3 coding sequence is TGTGCCAGCAGCTTAGCTCACCAGTACCCCGGGACGGACACAGATACGCAGTATTTT. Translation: CASSLAHQYPGTDTDTQYF.

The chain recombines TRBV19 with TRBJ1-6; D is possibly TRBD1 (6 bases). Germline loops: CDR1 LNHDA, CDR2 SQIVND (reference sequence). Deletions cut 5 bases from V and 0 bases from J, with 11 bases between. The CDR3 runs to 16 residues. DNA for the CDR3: TGTGCCAGTAGTCTTCAGGGGAGCTCCTATAATTCACCCCTCCACTTT. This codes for CASSLQGSSYNSPLHF.

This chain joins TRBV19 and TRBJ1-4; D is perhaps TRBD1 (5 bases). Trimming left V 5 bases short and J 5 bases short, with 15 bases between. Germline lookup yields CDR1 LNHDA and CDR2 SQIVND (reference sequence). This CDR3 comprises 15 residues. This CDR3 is CASSPEGRKNEKLFF. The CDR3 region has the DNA TGTGCCAGTAGTCCGGAGGGGAGAAAAAATGAAAAACTGTTTTTT.

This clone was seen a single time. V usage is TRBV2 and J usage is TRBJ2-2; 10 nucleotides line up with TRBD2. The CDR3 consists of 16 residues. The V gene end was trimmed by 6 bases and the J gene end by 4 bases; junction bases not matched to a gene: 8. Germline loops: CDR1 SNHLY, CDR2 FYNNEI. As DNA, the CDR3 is TGTGCCAGCAGAGCGACTAGCGGGCCCGGCACCGGGGAGCTGTTTTTT. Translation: CASRATSGPGTGELFF.

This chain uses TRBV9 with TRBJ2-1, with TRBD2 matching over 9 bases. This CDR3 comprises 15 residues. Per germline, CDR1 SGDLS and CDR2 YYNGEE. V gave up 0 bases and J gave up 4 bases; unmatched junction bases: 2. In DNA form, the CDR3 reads TGTGCCAGCAGCGTAGCTGCGGGAGGGTACAATGAGCAGTTCTTC. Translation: CASSVAAGGYNEQFF.

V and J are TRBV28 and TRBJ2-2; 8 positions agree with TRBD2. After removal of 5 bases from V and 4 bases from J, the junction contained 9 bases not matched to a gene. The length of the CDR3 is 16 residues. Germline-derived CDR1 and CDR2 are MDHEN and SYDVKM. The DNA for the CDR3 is TGTGCCAGCAGTCCGTGGACTAGCTCGAGCACCGGGGAGCTGTTTTTT. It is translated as CASSPWTSSSTGELFF.

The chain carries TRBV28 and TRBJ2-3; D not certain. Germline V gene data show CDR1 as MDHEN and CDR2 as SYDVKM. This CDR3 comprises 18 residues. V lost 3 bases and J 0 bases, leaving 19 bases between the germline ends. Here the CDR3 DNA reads TGTGCCAGCAGTTTTGCGGACCCGAGTTTATATAGCACAGATACGCAGTATTTT. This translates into CASSFADPSLYSTDTQYF.

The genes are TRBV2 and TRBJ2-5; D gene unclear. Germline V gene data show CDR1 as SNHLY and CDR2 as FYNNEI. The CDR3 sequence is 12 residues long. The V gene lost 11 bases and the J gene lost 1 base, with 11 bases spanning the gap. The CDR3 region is CAAAPFQETQYF. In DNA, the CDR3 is TGTGCCGCCGCGCCCTTCCAAGAGACCCAGTACTTC.

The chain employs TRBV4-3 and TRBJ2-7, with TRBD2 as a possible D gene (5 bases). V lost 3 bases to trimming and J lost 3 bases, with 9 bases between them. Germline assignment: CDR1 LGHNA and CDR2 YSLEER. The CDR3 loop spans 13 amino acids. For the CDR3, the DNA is TGCGCCAGCAGCCATACTAGGGACTACGAGCAGTACTTC. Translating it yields CASSHTRDYEQYF.

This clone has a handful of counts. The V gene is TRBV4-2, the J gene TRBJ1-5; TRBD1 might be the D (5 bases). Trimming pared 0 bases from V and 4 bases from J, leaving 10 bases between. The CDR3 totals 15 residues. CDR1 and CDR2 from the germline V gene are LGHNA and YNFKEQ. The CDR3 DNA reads TGTGCCAGCAGCCAAGATGGGAGGGGTAATCAGCCCCAGCATTTT. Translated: CASSQDGRGNQPQHF.

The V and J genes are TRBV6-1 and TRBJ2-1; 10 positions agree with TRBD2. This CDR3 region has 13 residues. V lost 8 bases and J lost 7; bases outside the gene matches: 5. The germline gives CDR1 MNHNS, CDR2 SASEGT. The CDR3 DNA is TGTGCCAGCTTAACTAGCGGGGCGAATGAGCAGTTCTTC. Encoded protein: CASLTSGANEQFF.

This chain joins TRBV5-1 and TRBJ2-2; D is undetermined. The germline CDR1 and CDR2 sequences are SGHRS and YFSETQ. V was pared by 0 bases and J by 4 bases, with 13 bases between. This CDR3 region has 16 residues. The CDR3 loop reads CASSLVFAVSTGELFF. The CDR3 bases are TGCGCCAGCAGCTTGGTGTTTGCAGTAAGCACCGGGGAGCTGTTTTTT.

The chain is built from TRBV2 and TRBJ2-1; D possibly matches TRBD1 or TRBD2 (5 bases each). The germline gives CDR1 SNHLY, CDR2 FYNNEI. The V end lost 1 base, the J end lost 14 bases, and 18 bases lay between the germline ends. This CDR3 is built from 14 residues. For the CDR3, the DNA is TGTGCCAGCAGTGAAGAGCCCGGGGCCACGATAAAGTTCTTC. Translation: CASSEEPGATIKFF.